These 17 T cell receptor beta chains were sequenced from one sample in a study of CD8+ T cells in alopecia areata. Reverse transcribed after extraction, RNA yielded cDNA as the sequencing template. Sequencing was performed with immunoSEQ multiplex PCR; in TCRdb, only in-frame clones are kept and a portion is missing. The data contain some 170,000 clones, 50% to 70% of them singletons. This material consisted of CD4+ T cells sorted from blood, taken at week 0. The receptor set was obtained from a human donor with alopecia areata.

The V call is TRBV4-1, the J call TRBJ2-5; D is possibly TRBD2 (5 bases). Trimming removed 4 bases from V and 1 base from J, with 7 bases in between. The CDR3 has 13 residues. Per the germline V gene, CDR1 is MGHRA and CDR2 is YSYEKL. The CDR3: CASSLASQETQYF. CDR3 coding DNA: TGCGCCAGCAGCCTAGCGTCCCAAGAGACCCAGTACTTC.

The J gene is TRBJ2-3, the V gene TRBV15; D call uncertain. V was trimmed by 2 bases and J by 0 bases, leaving 12 bases between them. The CDR3 totals 16 residues. From germline, CDR1 is LNHNV and CDR2 YYDKDF (reference sequence). In nucleotides, the CDR3 is TGTGCCACCAGCAGAATTGGGGTTAATAGCACAGATACGCAGTATTTT. Residues: CATSRIGVNSTDTQYF.

The chain has TRBV7-9 and TRBJ2-7; a possible D gene is TRBD2 (5 bases). Germline V gives CDR1 SEHNR, CDR2 FQNEAQ (reference sequence). CDR3 size: 13 residues. The V end was cut by 0 bases, the J end by 6 bases, with 9 bases between. Written as DNA, the CDR3 is TGTGCCAGCAGCTTAGCGAAGGACTCCGAGCAGTACTTC. Amino acid sequence: CASSLAKDSEQYF. The full variable domain, with the rest looked up from reference TRBV7-9 and TRBJ2-7, is DTGVSQNPRHKITKRGQNVTFRCDPISEHNRLYWYRQTLGQGPEFLTYFQNEAQLEKSRLLSDRFSAERPKGSFSTLEIQRTEQGDSAMYLCASSLAKDSEQYFGPGTRLTVT.

The chain combines TRBV11-2 with TRBJ2-7; D perhaps matches TRBD1 (6 bases). Deletions cut 2 bases from V and 4 bases from J, with 15 bases between. Per the germline V gene, CDR1 is SGHAT and CDR2 is FQNNGV. The CDR3 has 15 amino acids. CDR3 sequence: CASSLSPDSIYEQYF. In DNA, the CDR3 is TGTGCCAGCAGCTTATCCCCGGACAGCATTTACGAGCAGTACTTC.

This chain links TRBV29-1 with TRBJ1-2, with D tentatively TRBD1 (5 bases). CDR3 length: 16 residues. Per the germline V gene, CDR1 is SQVTM and CDR2 is ANQGSEA. The V end was cut by 3 bases, the J end by 5 bases, with 22 bases between. The CDR3 is CSVEGAGARGGYGYTF. The CDR3 region has the DNA TGCAGCGTTGAGGGTGCCGGGGCCCGAGGCGGGTATGGCTACACCTTC.

V is TRBV9 and J is TRBJ1-1, with TRBD1 matching 7 bases. This CDR3 is built from 15 residues. V dropped 3 bases and J dropped 1; count of bases not matched to a gene: 6. Per the germline V gene, CDR1 is SGDLS and CDR2 is YYNGEE. CDR3 in amino acids: CASSATRQGNTEAFF. For the CDR3, the DNA is TGTGCCAGCAGCGCAACCAGACAGGGGAACACTGAAGCTTTCTTT.

This clone was seen a handful of times. This chain uses TRBV29-1 with TRBJ2-3; TRBD1 might be the D (5 bases). CDR1 SQVTM and CDR2 ANQGSEA come from the germline V gene. V dropped 4 bases and J dropped 3 bases, with 14 bases sitting between them. The CDR3 runs 14 residues. The CDR3 sequence is CSVVGVFVTDTQYF. The CDR3 DNA reads as TGCAGCGTTGTAGGGGTTTTCGTAACAGATACGCAGTATTTT.

The J gene is TRBJ1-5, the V gene TRBV30; TRBD1 might be the D (5 bases). This CDR3 has 14 residues. Per germline, CDR1 GTSNPN and CDR2 SVGIG (reference sequence). Trimming took 4 bases from V and 0 from J, leaving 10 bases between them. The CDR3 loop is CAWTAGISNQPQHF. The CDR3 DNA is TGTGCCTGGACGGCAGGGATTAGCAATCAGCCCCAGCATTTT.

The chain uses TRBV2 and TRBJ2-1; the match to TRBD1 covers 7 bases. CDR1 is SNHLY, CDR2 FYNNEI, per germline. CDR3 size: 15 residues. The trim removed 4 bases at V and 4 bases at J, leaving 7 bases unmatched. The CDR3 nucleotides are TGTGCCAGCAGTGGTAGGGACAGCTTGTACAATGAGCAGTTCTTC. Its protein product is CASSGRDSLYNEQFF.

The rearrangement uses TRBV30 and TRBJ1-2; D is unresolved. Germline CDR1 is GTSNPN and CDR2 is SVGIG (reference sequence). CDR3 length: 13 amino acids. Trimming cost V 7 bases and J 2 bases, with 14 bases left between them. CDR3 sequence (DNA): TGTGCCTTGACCGGACCAACGAACTATGGCTACACCTTC. This translates into CALTGPTNYGYTF.

The V call is TRBV9, the J call TRBJ1-2; D remains unclear. The CDR3 contains 13 residues. In germline, CDR1 is SGDLS, CDR2 YYNGEE. Deletions cut 3 bases from V and 1 base from J, with 7 bases between. The CDR3 region is CASSDGDNYGYTF. The CDR3 bases are TGTGCCAGCAGCGACGGGGATAACTATGGCTACACCTTC.

The gene calls are TRBV9 and TRBJ2-2; D call uncertain. Trimming cost V 5 bases and J 6 bases, with 11 bases left between them. Germline assignment: CDR1 SGDLS and CDR2 YYNGEE. The CDR3 sequence is 13 residues long. CDR3 sequence reads: CASRGALAGELFF. As DNA, the CDR3 is TGTGCCAGCAGAGGCGCATTGGCCGGGGAGCTGTTTTTT.

This clone has a handful of counts. The chain links TRBV4-1 to TRBJ2-1, with a tentative D call TRBD2 (6 bases). Trimming took off 3 bases at V and 9 bases at J, with 12 bases between the two ends. The CDR3 contains 13 residues. Germline-derived CDR1 and CDR2 are MGHRA and YSYEKL. The CDR3 DNA sequence: TGCGCCAGCAGCCAGCCAGCGGGCATTGAGCAGTTCTTC. Residues: CASSQPAGIEQFF.

Details on this clone: This CDR3 is also generated by other DNA sequences in the sample. The chain has TRBV2 and TRBJ1-5; D not resolved. Germline-derived CDR1 and CDR2 are SNHLY and FYNNEI. The CDR3 covers 13 residues. The V and J ends lost 4 bases and 0 bases respectively, with 4 bases between them. The CDR3 is CASSVDSNQPQHF. The CDR3 DNA reads as TGTGCCAGCAGTGTGGATAGCAATCAGCCCCAGCATTTT.

The gene calls are TRBV7-2 and TRBJ1-1; D remains unclear. Germline assignment: CDR1 SGHTA and CDR2 FQGNSA. The CDR3 totals 13 residues. Trimming took off 2 bases at V and 0 bases at J, with 4 bases between the two ends. The DNA of the CDR3 is TGTGCCAGCAGCTTACAAGTGAACACTGAAGCTTTCTTT. Translation: CASSLQVNTEAFF.

The gene calls are TRBV29-1 and TRBJ1-2; unclear D gene. Germline V lookup: CDR1 SQVTM, CDR2 ANQGSEA. Trimming shortened V by 4 bases and J by 5 bases, and 8 bases separated the two germline ends. The CDR3 extends over 11 amino acids. The CDR3 loop reads CSVGEQYGYTF. The CDR3 nucleotides are TGCAGCGTTGGGGAGCAATATGGCTACACCTTC. Drawing the rest from reference TRBV29-1 and TRBJ1-2, the complete variable domain is SAVISQKPSRDICQRGTSLTIQCQVDSQVTMMFWYRQQPGQSLTLIATANQGSEATYESGFVIDKFPISRPNLTFSTLTVSNMSPEDSSIYLCSVGEQYGYTFGSGTRLTVV.

The chain is built from TRBV4-1 and TRBJ2-3; D is unresolved. From germline, CDR1 is MGHRA and CDR2 YSYEKL. The CDR3 extends over 15 amino acids. V was shortened by 1 base and J by 0 bases, with 8 bases between the two germline ends. The CDR3 sequence: CASSQARSSTDTQYF. CDR3 in DNA: TGCGCCAGCAGCCAAGCCAGATCTAGCACAGATACGCAGTATTTT.